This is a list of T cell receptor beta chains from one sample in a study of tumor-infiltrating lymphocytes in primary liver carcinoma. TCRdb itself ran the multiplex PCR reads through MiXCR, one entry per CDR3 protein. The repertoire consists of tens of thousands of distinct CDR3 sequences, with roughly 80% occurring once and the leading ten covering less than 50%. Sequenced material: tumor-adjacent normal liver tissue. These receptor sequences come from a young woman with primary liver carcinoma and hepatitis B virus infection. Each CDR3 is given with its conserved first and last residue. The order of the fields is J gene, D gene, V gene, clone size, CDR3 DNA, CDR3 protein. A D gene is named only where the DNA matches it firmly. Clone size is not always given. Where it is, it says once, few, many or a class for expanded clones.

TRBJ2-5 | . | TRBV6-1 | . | TGTACCAGCAGTGTATTAGGAGGCCCGGAAGAGACCCAGTACTTC | CTSSVLGGPEETQYF
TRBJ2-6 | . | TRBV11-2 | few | TGTGCCACCCAGCGGCCGCGCTCTGAGGCCAACGTCCTGACTTTC | CATQRPRSEANVLTF
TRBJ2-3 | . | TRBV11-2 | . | TGTGCCAACAGGAAAAGCAGGAGTGTGGCAGATACGCAGTGTTTT | CANRKSRSVADTQCF
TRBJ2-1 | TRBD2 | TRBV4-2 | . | TGTGCCAGCAGCTTCGGGACTAGCGGGAGGGCCGAGGTGAATGAGCCGTTCTTC | CASSFGTSGRAEVNEPFF
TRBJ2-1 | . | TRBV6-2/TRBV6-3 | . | TGTGCCAGCGGTTCCGTCATAGGGGCGAATAAGCAGTTCTTC | CASGSVIGANKQFF
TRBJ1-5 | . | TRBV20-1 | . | TGCAGTGCTACAAATAGCGAGAGTTCACAGCCCCAGCATTTT | CSATNSESSQPQHF
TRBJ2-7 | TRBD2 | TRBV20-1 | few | TGCAGTGCTGCACACAAGCGGGAGCCCTACGAGCAGTACTTC | CSAAHKREPYEQYF
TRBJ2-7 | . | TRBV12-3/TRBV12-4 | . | TGTGCCAGGAGTTTAGGTTTAGCAGCGCAAACCTACGAGCAATACTTC | CARSLGLAAQTYEQYF
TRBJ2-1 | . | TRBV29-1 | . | TGCAGCTCGGCGGTATCGTTAAATGAGGAGTTCTTC | CSSAVSLNEEFF
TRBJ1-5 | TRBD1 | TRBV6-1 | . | TGCGCCGGCACCTTACAGGGGGAGCATCAGCCCCAGCATTTT | CAGTLQGEHQPQHF
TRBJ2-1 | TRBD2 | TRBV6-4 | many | TGTGCTAGTGGGGAGCGGGAGCACGATGAGCAGTTCTTC | CASGEREHDEQFF
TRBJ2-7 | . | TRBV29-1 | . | TGCAGCCTTCTCACACCGAAGGCCTACGAGCAGTACTTC | CSLLTPKAYEQYF
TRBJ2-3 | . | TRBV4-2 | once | TGTGTAAGCAACCAAGTGCGTAGCAAGAGCACAGATACGCAGTATTTT | CVSNQVRSKSTDTQYF
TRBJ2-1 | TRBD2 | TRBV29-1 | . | TGCGGCGTTGGGCTGACTAGCCGGGACTACAATGAGCAGTTCTTC | CGVGLTSRDYNEQFF
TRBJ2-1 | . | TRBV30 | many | TGTGCCTGGAGTGGGGACTCCTACAATGAGCAGTTCTTC | CAWSGDSYNEQFF
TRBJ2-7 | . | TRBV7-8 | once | TGTGCCAACAGCTTAGGACGGGAACAGGTGAGCCACGAGCAGTACTTC | CANSLGREQVSHEQYF
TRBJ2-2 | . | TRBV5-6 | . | TGTGCTAGCAGCTTGGCAGCCAGAGTCACTGGGGAGCTTTTTTTT | CASSLAARVTGELFF
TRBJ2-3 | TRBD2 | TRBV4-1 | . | TGCGCCAGCAGCCAAGTCGTAACTACTAGCGGCGTAGATATGCAGTATTTT | CASSQVVTTSGVDMQYF
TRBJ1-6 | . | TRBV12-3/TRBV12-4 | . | TGTGTCAGCAGTTTTGCAAGGGGACCCTATAATTCACCCCTCCACTTT | CVSSFARGPYNSPLHF
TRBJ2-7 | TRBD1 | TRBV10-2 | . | TGCGTCAGCAGCGAGTTTCTCCTAGGACAGGGGGACCACGAGCAGTACTTC | CVSSEFLLGQGDHEQYF
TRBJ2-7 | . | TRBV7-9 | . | TGTGTCAGCAACTGGGAACACGGCCCCTACGAGCAGTACTTC | CVSNWEHGPYEQYF
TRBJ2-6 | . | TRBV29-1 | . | TGCAGTGTTGCTGGGGAGGTCTCTGGGGCCAACGTCCTGACTTTC | CSVAGEVSGANVLTF
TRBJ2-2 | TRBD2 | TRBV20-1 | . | TGCAGTGCTAGAGGACTAGCGGGAGGAGACACCGGGGAGCTGTTTTTT | CSARGLAGGDTGELFF
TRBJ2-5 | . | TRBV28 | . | TGTGCCAGCAATCCGGGTCCCTTGGAGTCGGGGACCCAGTACTTC | CASNPGPLESGTQYF
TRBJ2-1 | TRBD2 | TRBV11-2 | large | TGTGCCAGCAGCCGTACTAGCGGGAGGATCAATGAGCAGTTCTTC | CASSRTSGRINEQFF
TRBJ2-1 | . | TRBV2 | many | TGTGCCAGCAGTGACCATTGGGGGCAGTTCTTC | CASSDHWGQFF
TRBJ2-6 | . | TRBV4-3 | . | TGCGCCAGCGGCCAAGAGAGTAGCGAGATAGGCTCAGAGGCCAACGTCCTGACTTTC | CASGQESSEIGSEANVLTF
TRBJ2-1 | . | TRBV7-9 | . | TGTGCCAGCAGCTTACCCCTTGGGACGGTGAAGGGCAATGAGCAGTTCTTC | CASSLPLGTVKGNEQFF
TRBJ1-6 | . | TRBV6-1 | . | TGTGCCAGCAGTGAAGGGCCTGGCTCCTATAATTCACCCCTCCACTTT | CASSEGPGSYNSPLHF